Listed below are T cell receptor beta chains from one sample, sequenced in a study of blood T cell repertoires in COVID-19. The repertoire was sequenced with immunoSEQ multiplex PCR; TCRdb's copy has only in-frame clones and lacks some. The sample has 200,000 or so clones; roughly four fifths are singletons. The sample was peripheral blood. The receptors were gathered from a woman under 40 with acute or convalescent COVID-19. Each CDR3 is given with its conserved first and last residue. The order of the fields is clone size, J gene, V gene, D gene, CDR3 protein, CDR3 DNA. D genes are given only for firm matches. Only some rows state a clone size, as once, few, many or a class for expanded clones.

few | TRBJ2-1 | TRBV7-6 | TRBD2 | CASSLPIGTSESSYNEQFF | TGTGCCAGCAGCTTACCAATTGGGACTAGCGAGAGCTCCTACAATGAGCAGTTCTTC
NA | TRBJ1-1 | TRBV3-1/TRBV3-2 | NA | CASSQVGGTAFF | TGTGCCAGCAGCCAAGTAGGAGGGACGGCTTTCTTT
NA | TRBJ2-5 | TRBV15 | TRBD1 | CATSPYGGQGGETQYF | TGTGCCACCAGCCCCTATGGGGGACAGGGGGGCGAGACCCAGTACTTC
NA | TRBJ1-2 | TRBV5-4 | TRBD1 | CASSFTGAGNYGYTF | TGTGCCAGCAGCTTCACAGGGGCCGGAAACTATGGCTACACCTTC
NA | TRBJ1-2 | TRBV4-2 | TRBD1 | CASSRLKATGGYYGYTF | TGTGCCAGCAGCCGCCTCAAAGCTACAGGGGGATACTATGGCTACACCTTC
NA | TRBJ1-1 | TRBV19 | NA | CASSIAGQRKNTEAFF | TGTGCCAGTAGTATAGCCGGACAAAGAAAGAACACTGAAGCTTTCTTT
NA | TRBJ2-5 | TRBV6-5 | TRBD1 | CASVPGGKETQYF | TGTGCCAGCGTCCCAGGGGGTAAGGAGACCCAGTACTTC
NA | TRBJ1-2 | TRBV28 | NA | CASSTMRYGYTF | TGTGCCAGCAGCACTATGCGCTATGGCTACACCTTC
NA | TRBJ2-5 | TRBV6-1 | TRBD1 | CASSEMIGTGEETQYF | TGTGCCAGCAGTGAAATGATTGGGACAGGGGAAGAGACCCAGTACTTC
NA | TRBJ2-7 | TRBV9 | TRBD1 | CASSAVPGQGVEQYF | TGTGCCAGCAGCGCGGTGCCGGGACAGGGCGTTGAGCAGTACTTC
NA | TRBJ2-1 | TRBV5-1 | NA | CASSLEGLISYNEQFF | TGCGCCAGCAGCTTGGAAGGACTGATATCCTACAATGAGCAGTTCTTC
NA | TRBJ1-3 | TRBV7-2 | TRBD1 | CASSFGDRVRGNTIYF | TGTGCCAGCAGCTTTGGGGACAGGGTACGCGGAAACACCATATATTTT